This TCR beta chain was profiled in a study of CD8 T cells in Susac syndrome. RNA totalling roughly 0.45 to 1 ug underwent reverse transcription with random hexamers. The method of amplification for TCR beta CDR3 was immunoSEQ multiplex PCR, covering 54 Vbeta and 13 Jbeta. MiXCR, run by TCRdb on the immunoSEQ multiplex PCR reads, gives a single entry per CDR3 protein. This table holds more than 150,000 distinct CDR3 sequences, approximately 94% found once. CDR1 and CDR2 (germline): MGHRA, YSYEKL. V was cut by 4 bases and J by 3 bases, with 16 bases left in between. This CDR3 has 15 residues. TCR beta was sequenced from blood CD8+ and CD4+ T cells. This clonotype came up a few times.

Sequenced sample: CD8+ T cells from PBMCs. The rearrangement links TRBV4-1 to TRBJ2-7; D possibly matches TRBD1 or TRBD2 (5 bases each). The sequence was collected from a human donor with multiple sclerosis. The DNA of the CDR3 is TGCGCCAGCAGCCCTGGGACGGCCATGATCTACGAGCAGTACTTC. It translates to CASSPGTAMIYEQYF.